The sequence of this TCR beta chain was determined in a study of cytomegalovirus exposure and HLA in healthy donors. Turning to the study itself: The 120 or so validation repertoires used the same platform as the roughly 620 first-cohort repertoires, a later analysis reported.

General study findings and limits: There were three CMV-associated chains whose specificity for CMV antigens was confirmed in vitro.

TCRdb keeps only in-frame clones here, not all; method: immunoSEQ multiplex PCR. The sample has 110,000 or so clones, 88% seen once. V lost 0 bases, J lost 10 bases, and 16 bases lay in between. Germline V gene sequence: CDR1 KGHSH, CDR2 LQKENI. This CDR3 is 15 amino acids long. Details on this clone: Its cognate antigen is unknown.

Sequenced input: PBMCs. The TCR originated in a woman aged 18-29 years in good health and CMV-seronegative. This rearrangement joins TRBV18 to TRBJ2-1; D gene unclear. The CDR3 spells CASSPPVLKRAEQFF. DNA for the CDR3: TGTGCCAGCTCACCACCGGTTTTAAAGAGAGCAGAGCAGTTCTTC.